This record looks at one T cell receptor (beta chain) sequence and its context. Its antigen is still unknown. TCRdb redid the calling of the RT-PCR reads with MiXCR, one entry per CDR3 protein. The sample has approximately 500,000 distinct CDR3 sequences; about 15% are singletons. These data belong to a study of response to subunit inactivated influenza vaccine. Study results and caveats: Authors suggested few new T cells are recruited by each seasonal influenza vaccination.

The germline V gene has CDR1 MDHEN and CDR2 SYDVKM. The V end was cut by 6 bases, the J end by 7 bases, with 20 bases between. This CDR3 has 15 residues. This TCR derives from a man over 45 who received an inactivated influenza vaccine. The specimen was PBMCs from blood, collected 11 to 12 days after vaccination. This chain joins TRBV28 and TRBJ2-3; weak D call: TRBD1 (6 bases). CDR3 amino acids: CASSPRQEIWNTQYF. The CDR3 nucleotides are TGTGCCAGCAGCCCTCGACAGGAAATATGGAATACGCAGTATTTT.